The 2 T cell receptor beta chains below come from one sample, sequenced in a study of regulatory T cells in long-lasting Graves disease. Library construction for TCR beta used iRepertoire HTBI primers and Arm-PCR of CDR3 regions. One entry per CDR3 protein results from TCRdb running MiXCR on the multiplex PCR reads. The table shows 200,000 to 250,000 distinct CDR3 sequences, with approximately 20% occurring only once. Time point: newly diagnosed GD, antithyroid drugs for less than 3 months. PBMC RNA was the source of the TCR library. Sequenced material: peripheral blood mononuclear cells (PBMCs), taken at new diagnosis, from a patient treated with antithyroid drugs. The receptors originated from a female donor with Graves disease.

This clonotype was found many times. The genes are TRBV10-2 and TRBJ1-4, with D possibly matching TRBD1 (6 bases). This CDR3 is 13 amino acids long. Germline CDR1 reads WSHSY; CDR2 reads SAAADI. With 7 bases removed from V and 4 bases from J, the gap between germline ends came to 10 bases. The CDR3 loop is CASMDSFNEKLFF. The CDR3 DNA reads TGCGCCAGCATGGACAGTTTTAATGAAAAACTGTTTTTT.

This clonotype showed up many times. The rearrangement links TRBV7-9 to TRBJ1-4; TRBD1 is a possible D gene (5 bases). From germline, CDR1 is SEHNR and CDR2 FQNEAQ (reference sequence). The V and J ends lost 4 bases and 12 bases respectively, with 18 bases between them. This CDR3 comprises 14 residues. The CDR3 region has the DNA TGTGCCAGCAGCTCCGTCGGGGCCGGCGAAGAACTGTTTTTT. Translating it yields CASSSVGAGEELFF.